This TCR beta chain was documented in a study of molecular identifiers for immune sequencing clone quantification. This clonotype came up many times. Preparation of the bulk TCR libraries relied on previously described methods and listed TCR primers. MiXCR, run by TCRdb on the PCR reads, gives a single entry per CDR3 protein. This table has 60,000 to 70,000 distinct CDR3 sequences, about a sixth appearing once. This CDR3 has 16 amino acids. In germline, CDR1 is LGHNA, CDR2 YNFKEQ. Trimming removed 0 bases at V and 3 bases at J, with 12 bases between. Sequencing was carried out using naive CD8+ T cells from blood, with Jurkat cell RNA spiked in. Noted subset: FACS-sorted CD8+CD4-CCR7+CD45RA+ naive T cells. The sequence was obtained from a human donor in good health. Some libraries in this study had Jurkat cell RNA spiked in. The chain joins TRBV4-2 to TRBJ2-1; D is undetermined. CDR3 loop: CASSQDWAANYNEQFF. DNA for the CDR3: TGTGCCAGCAGCCAAGATTGGGCAGCGAACTACAATGAGCAGTTCTTC.